Listed here are 29 T cell receptor beta chains from one sample, sequenced in a study of T-cell reconstitution after alpha-beta-depleted transplantation in children. It was with unique molecular identifiers that the TCRbeta library was prepared. TCRdb re-called the PCR reads with MiXCR, one entry per CDR3 protein. The sample contains fewer than 120,000 distinct CDR3 sequences, about a tenth of which appear only once. This specimen consisted of PBMCs from the stem cell graft donor, obtained from the stem cell graft. Source of these receptors: a human donor who donated a stem cell graft to a child with acute lymphoblastic leukemia.

This clonotype was observed many times. This chain uses TRBV5-1 with TRBJ2-5; 8 bases fit TRBD1. The CDR3 is 15 residues long. Germline-derived CDR1 and CDR2 are SGHRS and YFSETQ. V lost 0 bases to trimming and J lost 5 bases; unmatched junction nucleotides: 6. Written as DNA, the CDR3 is TGCGCCAGCAGCTTGGACAGGGGGACTGTGGAGACCCAGTACTTC. Amino acid sequence: CASSLDRGTVETQYF. Full variable domain (outside the CDR3, taken from reference TRBV5-1 and TRBJ2-5): KAGVTQTPRYLIKTRGQQVTLSCSPISGHRSVSWYQQTPGQGLQFLFEYFSETQRNKGNFPGRFSGRQFSNSRSEMNVSTLELGDSALYLCASSLDRGTVETQYFGPGTRLLVL.

In this sample, this clonotype turned up many times. V usage is TRBV7-2 and J usage is TRBJ2-7; 9 bases agree with TRBD1. The CDR3 loop spans 14 amino acids. Germline CDR1 reads SGHTA; CDR2 reads FQGNSA. V dropped 2 bases and J dropped 3; count of bases not matched to a gene: 2. The CDR3 here is CASSLPGQGYEQYF. The CDR3 DNA is TGTGCCAGCAGCTTACCGGGACAGGGCTACGAGCAGTACTTC.

The chain has TRBV10-3 and TRBJ2-2, with 8 bases matching TRBD2. The V and J ends lost 7 bases and 2 bases, in that order; junction bases with no gene match: 12. The CDR3 sequence is 17 residues long. Germline CDR1 and CDR2: ENHRY and SYGVKD. The CDR3 reads CAINLGLAGVNTGELFF. For the CDR3, the DNA is TGTGCCATCAACCTTGGGCTAGCGGGCGTAAACACCGGGGAGCTGTTTTTT.

The rearrangement joins TRBV28 to TRBJ2-5; 7 nucleotides line up with TRBD1. The germline gives CDR1 MDHEN, CDR2 SYDVKM. J gave up 4 bases and V 4 bases, and 12 bases lay outside the gene matches. The CDR3 extends over 16 amino acids. The CDR3 region is CASSSLQTGKGETQYF. CDR3 DNA: TGTGCCAGCAGTTCCTTACAGACAGGGAAGGGAGAGACCCAGTACTTC. The full variable domain, with the rest looked up from reference TRBV28 and TRBJ2-5, is DVKVTQSSRYLVKRTGEKVFLECVQDMDHENMFWYRQDPGLGLRLIYFSYDVKMKEKGDIPEGYSVSREKKERFSLILESASTNQTSMYLCASSSLQTGKGETQYFGPGTRLLVL.

The CDR3: CASSPGSDGGAQYF. DNA for the CDR3: TGTGCCAGCTCACCAGGAAGCGACGGAGGGGCCCAGTACTTC. The chain couples TRBV18 to TRBJ2-5, with D maybe TRBD2 (6 bases). CDR1 is KGHSH, CDR2 LQKENI, per germline. Trimming stripped 2 bases from V and 9 bases from J, with 16 bases between. This CDR3 is 14 amino acids long.

This clonotype was seen ten or more times. The chain links TRBV15 to TRBJ2-5; D possibly uses TRBD1 or TRBD2 (6 bases each). This CDR3 region has 15 residues. Germline CDR1 is LNHNV and CDR2 is YYDKDF (reference sequence). V lost 2 bases and J 5 bases, leaving 15 bases between the germline ends. The CDR3 DNA reads TGTGCCACCAGCAGATCGGGGGCGACGGGGGAGACCCAGTACTTC. Amino acids: CATSRSGATGETQYF.

This clonotype was seen many times. The rearrangement uses TRBV5-1 and TRBJ1-2, with TRBD1 matching over 11 bases. The CDR3 extends over 13 amino acids. Per the germline V gene, CDR1 is SGHRS and CDR2 is YFSETQ. With V trimmed by 4 bases and J by 10 bases, 6 bases remained unmatched. CDR3 protein: CASSRGQGEVYTF. The CDR3 nucleotides read TGCGCCAGCAGCCGGGGACAGGGGGAGGTCTACACCTTC.

This clonotype was seen many times. The chain employs TRBV10-3 and TRBJ2-5; D is unresolved. This CDR3 region has 14 residues. The germline CDR1 and CDR2 sequences are ENHRY and SYGVKD. The V end lost 0 bases, the J end lost 5 bases, and 10 bases lay between the germline ends. The CDR3 DNA reads TGTGCCATCAGTGAGTCGAGTCTGAGGGAGACCCAGTACTTC. Translation: CAISESSLRETQYF.

This clonotype came up many times. V and J are TRBV29-1 and TRBJ2-5; 7 nucleotides align to TRBD1. Germline CDR1 reads SQVTM; CDR2 reads ANQGSEA. CDR3 length: 13 residues. With V trimmed by 4 bases and J by 4 bases, 6 bases remained unmatched. The CDR3 coding sequence is TGCAGCGTTGGACAGGGATATGGAGAGACCCAGTACTTC. Its translation: CSVGQGYGETQYF. Variable domain in full (rest from reference TRBV29-1 and TRBJ2-5): SAVISQKPSRDICQRGTSLTIQCQVDSQVTMMFWYRQQPGQSLTLIATANQGSEATYESGFVIDKFPISRPNLTFSTLTVSNMSPEDSSIYLCSVGQGYGETQYFGPGTRLLVL.

This clonotype was recorded many times. This chain uses TRBV20-1 with TRBJ2-5; tentatively, D is TRBD2 (5 bases). This CDR3 spans 14 amino acids. CDR1 is DFQATT, CDR2 SNEGSKA, per germline (reference sequence). Between the trimmed V and J ends, which lost 0 bases and 4 bases, there was a span of 12 bases. Here the CDR3 DNA reads TGCAGTGCTAGAGATGATGGTGGAGGAGAGACCCAGTACTTC. This encodes CSARDDGGGETQYF.

This clonotype was found many times. This chain uses TRBV5-1 with TRBJ2-7; tentatively, D is TRBD2 (6 bases). V lost 6 bases and J 6 bases, leaving 22 bases between the germline ends. Germline V CDR1 and CDR2: SGHRS, YFSETQ. The CDR3 is 15 amino acids. The CDR3 sequence is CASMLELGREAEQYF. The CDR3 nucleotides are TGCGCCAGCATGCTTGAGCTCGGCAGGGAGGCCGAGCAGTACTTC. The full variable domain, completed using reference TRBV5-1 and TRBJ2-7, is KAGVTQTPRYLIKTRGQQVTLSCSPISGHRSVSWYQQTPGQGLQFLFEYFSETQRNKGNFPGRFSGRQFSNSRSEMNVSTLELGDSALYLCASMLELGREAEQYFGPGTRLTVT.

Many counts were recorded for this clonotype. The rearrangement uses TRBV5-1 and TRBJ2-3; 11 nucleotides align to TRBD2. The CDR3 loop spans 15 amino acids. The germline V gene encodes CDR1 SGHRS and CDR2 YFSETQ. V shed 2 bases and J 5 bases; nucleotides not matched to a gene: 4. The CDR3 region is CASSFGTSGLDTQYF. The CDR3 DNA reads TGCGCCAGCAGCTTTGGGACTAGCGGCCTAGATACGCAGTATTTT. The complete variable domain, with remaining parts taken from reference TRBV5-1 and TRBJ2-3, reads KAGVTQTPRYLIKTRGQQVTLSCSPISGHRSVSWYQQTPGQGLQFLFEYFSETQRNKGNFPGRFSGRQFSNSRSEMNVSTLELGDSALYLCASSFGTSGLDTQYFGPGTRLTVL.

There are many counts of this clonotype. V is TRBV5-1 and J is TRBJ2-2; no reliable D call. V was cut by 4 bases and J by 6 bases, with 10 bases left in between. This CDR3 is 13 amino acids long. From germline, CDR1 is SGHRS and CDR2 YFSETQ. CDR3 residues: CASSAQDPGELFF. The CDR3 DNA sequence: TGCGCCAGCAGCGCCCAGGACCCCGGGGAGCTGTTTTTT.

Ten or more counts support this clonotype. The chain recombines TRBV18 with TRBJ1-1; possibly TRBD1 for D (5 bases). This CDR3 is 13 amino acids long. V lost 2 bases, J lost 5 bases, and 9 bases lay in between. Germline CDR1 and CDR2: KGHSH and LQKENI. The DNA for the CDR3 is TGTGCCAGCTCACCAGAGGGGAAGACTGAAGCTTTCTTT. Amino acids: CASSPEGKTEAFF.

This clonotype was seen repeatedly, ten times or more. The V call is TRBV5-1, the J call TRBJ2-1; 8 nucleotides line up with TRBD2. Germline V gives CDR1 SGHRS, CDR2 YFSETQ. There are 17 residues in the CDR3. V was pared by 3 bases and J by 6 bases, with 14 bases of the junction left unmatched. CDR3 residues: CASSSVSGTRISNEQFF. The CDR3 DNA reads as TGCGCCAGCAGCTCGGTCTCCGGGACTAGGATCAGCAATGAGCAGTTCTTC. The complete variable domain, with remaining parts taken from reference TRBV5-1 and TRBJ2-1, reads KAGVTQTPRYLIKTRGQQVTLSCSPISGHRSVSWYQQTPGQGLQFLFEYFSETQRNKGNFPGRFSGRQFSNSRSEMNVSTLELGDSALYLCASSSVSGTRISNEQFFGPGTRLTVL.

This clonotype was detected ten times or more. The chain links TRBV7-2 to TRBJ2-1, with TRBD2 matching 10 bases. The CDR3 is made up of 15 amino acids. The V and J ends lost 7 bases and 2 bases, in that order; junction bases with no gene match: 5. The V gene's germline CDR1 is SGHTA and CDR2 FQGNSA. The CDR3 bases are TGTGCCAGCACCCCTAGCGGGAGCCCCTACAATGAGCAGTTCTTC. The encoded protein is CASTPSGSPYNEQFF.

The gene calls are TRBV5-1 and TRBJ2-7; D is possibly TRBD2 (5 bases). This CDR3 contains 14 residues. Trimming stripped 2 bases from V and 2 bases from J, with 11 bases between. Germline V gives CDR1 SGHRS, CDR2 YFSETQ. The CDR3 is CASSFRDPTYEQYF. CDR3 bases: TGCGCCAGCAGCTTCCGGGATCCTACCTACGAGCAGTACTTC.

This clonotype has at least ten counts. The rearrangement joins TRBV5-6 to TRBJ1-5; D is unresolved. Germline-derived CDR1 and CDR2 are SGHDT and YYEEEE. Deletions cut 1 base from V and 6 bases from J, with 5 bases between. The CDR3 length is 12 residues. The DNA of the CDR3 is TGTGCCAGCAGCTTGTCGGGTCAGCCCCAGCATTTT. Translation gives CASSLSGQPQHF. Full variable domain (outside the CDR3, taken from reference TRBV5-6 and TRBJ1-5): DAGVTQSPTHLIKTRGQQVTLRCSPKSGHDTVSWYQQALGQGPQFIFQYYEEEERQRGNFPDRFSGHQFPNYSSELNVNALLLGDSALYLCASSLSGQPQHFGDGTRLSIL.

This clonotype has a count of ten or more. The chain links TRBV7-9 to TRBJ2-7; 14 bases fit TRBD2. Germline V gene sequence: CDR1 SEHNR, CDR2 FQNEAQ (reference sequence). Trimming cost V 1 base and J 6 bases; bases outside gene matches: 2. The CDR3 has 15 residues. CDR3 nucleotide sequence: TGTGCCAGCAGCTTAGAAGGACTAGCGGGAGGCGAGCAGTACTTC. Translated, it gives CASSLEGLAGGEQYF.

This clonotype has at least ten counts. The chain is built from TRBV24-1 and TRBJ2-7; 10 nucleotides match TRBD1. Germline lookup yields CDR1 KGHDR and CDR2 SFDVKD. Trimming at V came to 7 bases and at J to 4 bases, leaving 15 bases not matched to a gene. The CDR3 length is 17 residues. CDR3 loop: CATSPANIPGQGYEQYF. CDR3 coding DNA: TGTGCCACCAGCCCCGCTAACATCCCGGGACAGGGGTACGAGCAGTACTTC.

This clonotype was observed at least ten times. The chain joins TRBV11-2 to TRBJ1-6; D is ambiguous. Germline CDR1 SGHAT, CDR2 FQNNGV. V was pared by 1 base and J by 7 bases, with 11 bases between. The CDR3 is made up of 15 amino acids. The CDR3 coding sequence is TGTGCCAGCAGCTTAGGGGCGGGGAGGAATTCACCCCTCCACTTT. It yields the protein CASSLGAGRNSPLHF.

Remarks on this clonotype: A much larger clone sits a single nucleotide away, making a read error possible. The chain uses TRBV20-1 and TRBJ1-6, with D perhaps TRBD1 (5 bases). The V gene's germline CDR1 is DFQATT and CDR2 SNEGSKA (reference sequence). The CDR3 sequence is 13 residues long. The CDR3 sequence is CSAMAGTGSPIHF. In DNA form, the CDR3 reads TGCAGTGCTATGGCGGGGACGGGTTCACCCATCCACTTT.

This clonotype was picked up many times. V and J are TRBV9 and TRBJ2-1, with D possibly being TRBD2 (5 bases). There are 13 residues in the CDR3. V lost 4 bases and J lost 8, with 13 bases in between. Per the germline V gene, CDR1 is SGDLS and CDR2 is YYNGEE. The CDR3 reads CASSRGSTYEQFF. CDR3 bases: TGTGCCAGCAGCCGCGGGTCTACTTATGAGCAGTTCTTC.

At least ten counts were recorded for this clonotype. The chain carries TRBV3-1 and TRBJ2-5; 9 bases are a match to TRBD1. Germline V gives CDR1 LGHDT, CDR2 YNNKEL (reference sequence). V shed 4 bases and J 2 bases; nucleotides not matched to a gene: 8. The CDR3 is made up of 16 amino acids. CDR3 region: CASSPWTGANQETQYF. The CDR3 nucleotides are TGTGCCAGCAGCCCTTGGACAGGGGCCAATCAAGAGACCCAGTACTTC.

This clonotype was detected ten times or more. This chain joins TRBV28 and TRBJ2-7, with a possible D match to TRBD1 (6 bases). V gave up 5 bases and J gave up 2 bases, with 13 bases separating them. The CDR3 consists of 14 residues. CDR1 and CDR2 from the germline V gene are MDHEN and SYDVKM. CDR3 protein: CASSPSGAPYEQYF. The CDR3 nucleotides are TGTGCCAGCAGTCCCTCAGGGGCCCCCTACGAGCAGTACTTC.

The chain joins TRBV3-1 to TRBJ2-1; 9 positions match TRBD2. Per the germline V gene, CDR1 is LGHDT and CDR2 is YNNKEL (reference sequence). The CDR3 covers 13 residues. With V trimmed by 4 bases and J by 6 bases, 1 base remained unmatched. CDR3 protein: CASSLRGGNEQFF. The DNA of the CDR3 is TGTGCCAGCAGCCTGCGGGGGGGCAATGAGCAGTTCTTC.

This clonotype has at least ten counts. The chain uses TRBV6-5 and TRBJ1-4; unclear D gene. The CDR3 covers 15 residues. V lost 0 bases to trimming and J lost 0 bases, with 5 bases between them. Germline lookup yields CDR1 MNHEY and CDR2 SVGAGI. The CDR3 DNA sequence: TGTGCCAGCAGTTACTCTGACTCAACTAATGAAAAACTGTTTTTT. Translation: CASSYSDSTNEKLFF.

The rearrangement links TRBV20-1 to TRBJ1-2, with 9 bases lining up with TRBD1. The CDR3 totals 14 residues. Germline CDR1 and CDR2: DFQATT and SNEGSKA (reference sequence). The CDR3 reads CIWIPGQGFYGYTF. CDR3 DNA: TGCATCTGGATCCCGGGACAGGGATTCTATGGCTACACCTTC.

This clonotype was picked up many times. V and J are TRBV6-1 and TRBJ1-1, with 8 bases that match TRBD1. The CDR3 is made up of 15 amino acids. The germline V gene encodes CDR1 MNHNS and CDR2 SASEGT. With 0 bases clipped from V and 3 bases from J, the junction kept 3 bases outside the gene matches. As DNA, the CDR3 is TGTGCCAGCAGTGAAGCTGACAGGGGAGACACTGAAGCTTTCTTT. Translation gives CASSEADRGDTEAFF.